The 21 T cell receptor beta chains reported below all come from one sample, sequenced in a study of monozygotic twins with inflammatory bowel disease. TCRdb reworked the 5' RACE reads into one entry per CDR3 protein, no DNA. The sample features around 190,000 distinct CDR3 sequences, with around 1.5% in its top ten. Sequenced: blood. These receptors all stem from a human donor with ulcerative colitis or Crohn's disease, or a healthy co-twin of an affected twin (not recorded which).

The chain is built from TRBV20-1 and TRBJ2-3; TCRdb's assignment of TRBD2 cannot be checked, as there is no DNA. There are 14 residues in the CDR3. Per germline, CDR1 DFQATT and CDR2 SNEGSKA (reference sequence). The CDR3: CSVQRFWRTDTQYF.

V and J are TRBV14 and TRBJ2-1; without DNA, the TCRdb call of TRBD1 cannot be checked. The CDR3 covers 15 residues. The germline gives CDR1 SGHDN, CDR2 FVKESK. CDR3 loop: CASSQEPGGYNEQFF.

The chain is built from TRBV7-2 and TRBJ2-5; the TCRdb call, TRBD1, lacks DNA for checking. The CDR3 has 16 residues. Germline CDR1 and CDR2: SGHTA and FQGNSA. CDR3 amino acids: CASSLDRGQGRETQYF.

CDR3: CASSTGQINEKLFF. The chain employs TRBV7-2 and TRBJ1-4; TCRdb's D call, TRBD1, is unchecked because there is no DNA. In germline, CDR1 is SGHTA, CDR2 FQGNSA. The CDR3 runs to 14 residues.

V is TRBV21-1 and J is TRBJ2-1; TCRdb's D gene call, TRBD1, goes unchecked for lack of DNA. TRBV21-1 is reported as a pseudogene. The CDR3 length is 13 residues. CDR3 residues: CASSLGQINEQFF.

V is TRBV12-3 or TRBV12-4 and J is TRBJ2-3; TCRdb lists TRBD1, though no DNA is available to test this call. The CDR3 loop spans 17 amino acids. The CDR3 loop is CASSFSPGQGAPDTQYF.

The chain is built from TRBV11-1 and TRBJ2-7; TCRdb returns TRBD2, unconfirmable since there is no DNA. The length of the CDR3 is 19 residues. Germline V gene data show CDR1 as SGHAT and CDR2 as FQDESV (reference sequence). The CDR3 protein is CASSSTDRGSGGPPGEQYF. Full variable domain (missing parts from reference TRBV11-1 and TRBJ2-7): EAEVAQSPRYKITEKSQAVAFWCDPISGHATLYWYRQILGQGPELLVQFQDESVVDDSQLPKDRFSAERLKGVDSTLKIQPAELGDSAMYLCASSSTDRGSGGPPGEQYFGPGTRLTVT.

The chain employs TRBV19 and TRBJ2-1. Germline V gene lookup returns CDR1 LNHDA and CDR2 SQIVND (reference sequence). The CDR3 is 14 residues long. The CDR3 loop is CASRIGPSYNEQFF.

The chain combines TRBV27 with TRBJ1-6. The CDR3 consists of 13 residues. The germline V gene encodes CDR1 MNHEY and CDR2 SMNVEV (reference sequence). CDR3 amino acids: CASSSHSNSPLHF.

The rearrangement links TRBV28 to TRBJ2-3; TCRdb's assignment of TRBD1 cannot be checked, as there is no DNA. This CDR3 comprises 14 residues. Germline CDR1 reads MDHEN; CDR2 reads SYDVKM. CDR3 protein: CASSFAGVTDTQYF.

The chain employs TRBV15 and TRBJ2-7. Germline values: CDR1 LNHNV, CDR2 YYDKDF (reference sequence). The CDR3 extends over 12 amino acids. The chain's CDR3 is CATSRVSYEQYF.

The V and J genes are TRBV6-4 and TRBJ2-2. The germline V gene has CDR1 MRHNA and CDR2 SNTAGT. The CDR3 runs to 14 residues. CDR3 in amino acids: CASSYRVETGELFF.

The CDR3 loop is CASRSVTDTQYF. The V gene is TRBV27, the J gene TRBJ2-3. Germline CDR1 MNHEY, CDR2 SMNVEV (reference sequence). This CDR3 comprises 12 residues.

The chain links TRBV5-5 to TRBJ1-2; TCRdb names TRBD1, which stays unverified in the absence of DNA. Germline V gene lookup returns CDR1 SGHKS and CDR2 YYEKEE (reference sequence). CDR3 length: 15 amino acids. CDR3 amino acids: CASSITGTGGYGYTF. Together with reference TRBV5-5 and TRBJ1-2, the CDR3 gives the full variable domain: DAGVTQSPTHLIKTRGQQVTLRCSPISGHKSVSWYQQVLGQGPQFIFQYYEKEERGRGNFPDRFSARQFPNYSSELNVNALLLGDSALYLCASSITGTGGYGYTFGSGTRLTVV.

The chain joins TRBV12-3 or TRBV12-4 to TRBJ1-5; as DNA is missing, the TRBD1 call by TCRdb cannot be tested. This CDR3 is built from 15 residues. The CDR3: CASTYTLDSNQPQHF.

The chain is built from TRBV2 and TRBJ2-3; checking the TCRdb D call of TRBD2 is not possible without DNA. Germline V lookup: CDR1 SNHLY, CDR2 FYNNEI. The CDR3 runs to 12 residues. This CDR3 is CARGGETDTQYF.

The rearrangement joins TRBV10-3 to TRBJ2-5; absent DNA, TCRdb's TRBD1 call cannot be checked. This CDR3 is built from 16 residues. Germline CDR1 reads ENHRY; CDR2 reads SYGVKD. CDR3 sequence reads: CAIRNGQGGLQETQYF.

The CDR3 here is CSAIPGQLPTDTQYF. The chain joins TRBV20-1 to TRBJ2-3; TCRdb lists TRBD1, though no DNA is available to test this call. This CDR3 is built from 15 residues. Germline V gives CDR1 DFQATT, CDR2 SNEGSKA (reference sequence).

This chain connects TRBV5-1 to TRBJ2-3; no DNA is available, so the TRBD1 call from TCRdb remains unchecked. Germline CDR1 is SGHRS and CDR2 is YFSETQ. This CDR3 has 15 amino acids. The CDR3 spells CASSASGTYTDTQYF.

This sequence joins TRBV5-1 and TRBJ2-3; TCRdb's assignment of TRBD1 cannot be checked, as there is no DNA. The length of the CDR3 is 16 residues. Germline lookup yields CDR1 SGHRS and CDR2 YFSETQ. CDR3: CASSPPGHRSTDTQYF.

This chain links TRBV7-9 with TRBJ1-1; TCRdb lists TRBD1, though no DNA is available to test this call. The V gene's germline CDR1 is SEHNR and CDR2 FQNEAQ (reference sequence). The CDR3 spans 15 residues. Here the CDR3 reads CASSLVEGLDTEAFF.